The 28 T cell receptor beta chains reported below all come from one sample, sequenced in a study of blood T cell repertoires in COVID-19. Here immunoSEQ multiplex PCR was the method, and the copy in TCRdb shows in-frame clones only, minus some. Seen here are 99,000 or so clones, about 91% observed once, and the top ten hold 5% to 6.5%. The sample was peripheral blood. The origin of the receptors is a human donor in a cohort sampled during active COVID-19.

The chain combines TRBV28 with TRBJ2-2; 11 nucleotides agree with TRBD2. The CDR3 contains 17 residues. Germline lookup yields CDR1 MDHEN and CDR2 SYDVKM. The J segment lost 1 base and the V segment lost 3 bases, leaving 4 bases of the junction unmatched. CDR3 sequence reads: CASSFSGLAGNTGELFF. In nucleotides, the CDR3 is TGTGCCAGCAGTTTTTCCGGACTAGCGGGGAACACCGGGGAGCTGTTTTTT.

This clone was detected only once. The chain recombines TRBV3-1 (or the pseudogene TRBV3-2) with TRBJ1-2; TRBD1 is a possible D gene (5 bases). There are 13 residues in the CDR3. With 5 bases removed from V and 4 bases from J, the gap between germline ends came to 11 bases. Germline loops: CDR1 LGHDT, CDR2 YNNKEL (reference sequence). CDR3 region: CASSSQGFYGYTF. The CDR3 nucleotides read TGTGCCAGCAGCTCCCAGGGCTTCTATGGCTACACCTTC.

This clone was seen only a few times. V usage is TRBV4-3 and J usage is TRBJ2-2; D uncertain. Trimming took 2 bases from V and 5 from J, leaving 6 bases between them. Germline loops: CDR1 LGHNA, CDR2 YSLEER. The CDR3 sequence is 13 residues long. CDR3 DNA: TGCGCCAGCAGCCAATTCCCGACCGGGGAGCTGTTTTTT. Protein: CASSQFPTGELFF.

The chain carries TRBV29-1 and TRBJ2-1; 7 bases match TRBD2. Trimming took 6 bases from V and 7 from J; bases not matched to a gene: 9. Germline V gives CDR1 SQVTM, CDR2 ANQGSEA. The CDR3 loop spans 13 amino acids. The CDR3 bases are TGCAGCGTGGATCTAGCGGATATTAATGAGCAGTTCTTC. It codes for CSVDLADINEQFF.

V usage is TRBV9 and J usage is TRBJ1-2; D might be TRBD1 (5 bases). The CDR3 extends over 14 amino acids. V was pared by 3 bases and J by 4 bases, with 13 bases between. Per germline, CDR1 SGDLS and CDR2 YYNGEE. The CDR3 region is CASSAPSGGYGYTF. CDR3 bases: TGTGCCAGCAGCGCCCCTTCCGGGGGCTATGGCTACACCTTC.

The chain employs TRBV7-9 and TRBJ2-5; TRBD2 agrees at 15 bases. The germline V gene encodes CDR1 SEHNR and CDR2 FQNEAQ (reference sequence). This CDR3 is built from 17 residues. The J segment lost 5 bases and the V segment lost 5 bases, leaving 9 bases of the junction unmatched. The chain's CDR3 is CASSLGLAGGRQETQYF. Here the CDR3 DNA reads TGTGCCAGCAGCCTCGGACTAGCGGGGGGGCGCCAGGAGACCCAGTACTTC.

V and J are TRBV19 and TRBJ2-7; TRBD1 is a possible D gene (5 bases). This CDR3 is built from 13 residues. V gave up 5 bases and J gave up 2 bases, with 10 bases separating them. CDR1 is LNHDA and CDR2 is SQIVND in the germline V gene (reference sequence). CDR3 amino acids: CASSVQVPYEQYF. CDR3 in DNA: TGTGCCAGTAGTGTACAGGTTCCCTACGAGCAGTACTTC.

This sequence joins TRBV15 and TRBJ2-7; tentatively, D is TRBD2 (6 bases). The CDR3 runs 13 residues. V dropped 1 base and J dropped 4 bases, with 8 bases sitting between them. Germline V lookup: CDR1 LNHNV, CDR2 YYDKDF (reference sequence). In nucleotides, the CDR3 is TGTGCCACCAGCAGAGGGAGGGAATACGAGCAGTACTTC. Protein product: CATSRGREYEQYF.

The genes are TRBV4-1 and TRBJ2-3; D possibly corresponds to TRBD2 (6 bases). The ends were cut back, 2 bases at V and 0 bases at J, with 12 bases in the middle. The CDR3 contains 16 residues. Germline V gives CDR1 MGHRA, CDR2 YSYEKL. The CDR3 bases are TGCGCCAGCAGCCAAACCACCGGGGGTAGCACAGATACGCAGTATTTT. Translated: CASSQTTGGSTDTQYF.

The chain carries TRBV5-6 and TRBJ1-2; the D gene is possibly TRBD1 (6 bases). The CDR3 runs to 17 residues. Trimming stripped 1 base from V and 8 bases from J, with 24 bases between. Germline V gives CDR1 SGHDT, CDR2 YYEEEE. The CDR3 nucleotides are TGTGCCAGCAGCTTGTGGGGGCAAAGGGTGGGAAGTTTCGGCTACACCTTC. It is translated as CASSLWGQRVGSFGYTF.

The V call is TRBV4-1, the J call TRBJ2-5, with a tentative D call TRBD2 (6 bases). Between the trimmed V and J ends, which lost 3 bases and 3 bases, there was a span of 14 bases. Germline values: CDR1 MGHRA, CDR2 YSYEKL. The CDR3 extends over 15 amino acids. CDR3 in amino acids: CASSHLPGLKETQYF. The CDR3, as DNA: TGCGCCAGCAGCCACTTGCCGGGACTCAAAGAGACCCAGTACTTC.

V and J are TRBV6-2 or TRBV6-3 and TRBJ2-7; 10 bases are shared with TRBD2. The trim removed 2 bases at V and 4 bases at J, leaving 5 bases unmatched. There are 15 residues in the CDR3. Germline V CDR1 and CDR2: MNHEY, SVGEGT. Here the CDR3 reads CASSYGAGGLYEQYF. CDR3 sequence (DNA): TGTGCCAGCAGTTACGGAGCGGGGGGGCTTTACGAGCAGTACTTC.

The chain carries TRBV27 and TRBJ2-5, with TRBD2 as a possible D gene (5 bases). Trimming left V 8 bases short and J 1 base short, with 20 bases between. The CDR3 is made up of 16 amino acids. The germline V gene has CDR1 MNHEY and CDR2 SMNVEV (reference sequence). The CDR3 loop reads CASASYVGEPQETQYF. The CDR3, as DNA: TGTGCCAGCGCCTCCTACGTCGGGGAACCCCAAGAGACCCAGTACTTC.

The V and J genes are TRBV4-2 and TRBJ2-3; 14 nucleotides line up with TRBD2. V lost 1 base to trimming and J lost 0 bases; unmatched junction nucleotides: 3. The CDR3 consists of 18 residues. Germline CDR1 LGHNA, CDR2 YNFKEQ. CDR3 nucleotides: TGTGCCAGCAGCCAAGGACTAGCGGGGGGGCCTAGCACAGATACGCAGTATTTT. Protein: CASSQGLAGGPSTDTQYF.

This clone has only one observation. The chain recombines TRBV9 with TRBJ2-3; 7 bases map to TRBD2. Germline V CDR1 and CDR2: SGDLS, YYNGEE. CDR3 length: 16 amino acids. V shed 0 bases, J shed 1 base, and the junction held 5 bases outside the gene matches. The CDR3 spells CASSVVPSGGTDTQYF. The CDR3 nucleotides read TGTGCCAGCAGCGTAGTTCCTAGCGGAGGCACAGATACGCAGTATTTT.

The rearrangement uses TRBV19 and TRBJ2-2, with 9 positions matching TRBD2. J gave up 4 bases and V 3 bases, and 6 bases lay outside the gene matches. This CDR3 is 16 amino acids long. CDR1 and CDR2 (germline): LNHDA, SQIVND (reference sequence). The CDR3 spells CASSIGLAFPTGELFF. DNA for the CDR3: TGTGCCAGTAGTATTGGACTAGCGTTCCCCACCGGGGAGCTGTTTTTT.

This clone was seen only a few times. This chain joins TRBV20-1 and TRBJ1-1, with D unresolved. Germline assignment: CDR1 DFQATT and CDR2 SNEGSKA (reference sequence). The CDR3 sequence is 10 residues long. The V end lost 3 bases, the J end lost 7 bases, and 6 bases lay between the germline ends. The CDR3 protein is CSASQIEAFF. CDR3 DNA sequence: TGCAGTGCTAGCCAGATTGAAGCTTTCTTT.

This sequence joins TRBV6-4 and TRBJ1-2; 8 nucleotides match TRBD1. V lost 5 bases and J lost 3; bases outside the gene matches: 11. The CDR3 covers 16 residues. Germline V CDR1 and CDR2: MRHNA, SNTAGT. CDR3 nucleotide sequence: TGTGCCAGCAGTACCACCCCAGGGGGCGCATACTATGGCTACACCTTC. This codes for CASSTTPGGAYYGYTF.

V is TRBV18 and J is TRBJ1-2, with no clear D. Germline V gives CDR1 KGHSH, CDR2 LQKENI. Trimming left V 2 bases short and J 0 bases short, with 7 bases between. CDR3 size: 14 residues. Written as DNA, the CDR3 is TGTGCCAGCTCACCATCGTCAGCTAACTATGGCTACACCTTC. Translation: CASSPSSANYGYTF. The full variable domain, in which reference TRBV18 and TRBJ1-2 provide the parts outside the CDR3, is NAGVMQNPRHLVRRRGQEARLRCSPMKGHSHVYWYRQLPEEGLKFMVYLQKENIIDESGMPKERFSAEFPKEGPSILRIQQVVRGDSAAYFCASSPSSANYGYTFGSGTRLTVV.

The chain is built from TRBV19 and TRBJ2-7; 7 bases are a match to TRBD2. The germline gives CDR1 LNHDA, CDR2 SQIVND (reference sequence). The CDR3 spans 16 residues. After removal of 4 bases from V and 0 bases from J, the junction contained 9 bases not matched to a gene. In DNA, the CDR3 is TGTGCCAGTAGTACCTTTAGCGGGCCAAGCTCCTACGAGCAGTACTTC. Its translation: CASSTFSGPSSYEQYF.

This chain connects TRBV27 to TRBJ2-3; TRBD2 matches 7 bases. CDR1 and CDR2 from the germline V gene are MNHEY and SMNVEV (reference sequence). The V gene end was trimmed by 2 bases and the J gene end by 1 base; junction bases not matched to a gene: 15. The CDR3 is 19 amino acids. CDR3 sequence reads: CASSLNPRRAGPRTDTQYF. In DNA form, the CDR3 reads TGTGCCAGCAGTTTAAACCCCCGACGAGCGGGGCCACGCACAGATACGCAGTATTTT.

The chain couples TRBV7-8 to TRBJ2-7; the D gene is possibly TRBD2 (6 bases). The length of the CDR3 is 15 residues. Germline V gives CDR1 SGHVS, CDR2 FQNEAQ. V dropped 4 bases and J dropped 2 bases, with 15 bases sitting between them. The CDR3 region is CASSSFLAETYEQYF. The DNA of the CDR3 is TGTGCCAGCAGCTCCTTCTTAGCGGAAACCTACGAGCAGTACTTC.

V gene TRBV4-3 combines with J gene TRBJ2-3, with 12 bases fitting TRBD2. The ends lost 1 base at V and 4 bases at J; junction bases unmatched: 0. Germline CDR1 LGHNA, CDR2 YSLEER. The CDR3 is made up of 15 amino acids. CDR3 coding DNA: TGCGCCAGCAGCCAAGCTAGCGGGGGGGCAGATACGCAGTATTTT. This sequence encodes CASSQASGGADTQYF.

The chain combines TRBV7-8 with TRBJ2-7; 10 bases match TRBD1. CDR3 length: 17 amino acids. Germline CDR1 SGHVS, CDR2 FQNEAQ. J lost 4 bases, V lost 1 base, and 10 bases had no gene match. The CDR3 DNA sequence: TGTGCCAGCAGCTTAGGGACAGGGGGTTTATCGTCGTACGAGCAGTACTTC. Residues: CASSLGTGGLSSYEQYF.

The CDR3, as DNA: TGCGCCAGCAGCTTAGACAGGGGGTTGTCAGATACGCAGTATTTT. It codes for CASSLDRGLSDTQYF. The chain employs TRBV5-1 and TRBJ2-3; 9 bases map to TRBD1. The germline CDR1 and CDR2 sequences are SGHRS and YFSETQ. Trimming took 2 bases from V and 4 from J; bases not matched to a gene: 5. The CDR3 contains 15 residues.

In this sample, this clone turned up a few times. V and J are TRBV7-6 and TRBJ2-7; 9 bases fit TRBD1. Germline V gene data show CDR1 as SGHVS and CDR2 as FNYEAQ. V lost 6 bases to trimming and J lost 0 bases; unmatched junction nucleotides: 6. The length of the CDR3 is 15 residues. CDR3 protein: CASSSEQGASYEQYF. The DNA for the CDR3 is TGTGCCAGCAGTTCGGAACAGGGGGCCTCCTACGAGCAGTACTTC.

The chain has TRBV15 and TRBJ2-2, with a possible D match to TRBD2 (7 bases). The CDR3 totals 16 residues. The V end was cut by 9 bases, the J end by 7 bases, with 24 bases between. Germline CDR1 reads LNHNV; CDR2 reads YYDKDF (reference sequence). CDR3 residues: CATSARGGGLSGELFF. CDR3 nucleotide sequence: TGTGCCACTTCTGCCCGGGGCGGGGGCTTAAGCGGGGAGCTGTTTTTT.

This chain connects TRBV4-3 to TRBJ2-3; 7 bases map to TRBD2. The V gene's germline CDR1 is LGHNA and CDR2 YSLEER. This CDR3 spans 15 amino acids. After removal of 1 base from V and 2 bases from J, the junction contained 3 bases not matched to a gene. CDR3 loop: CASSQAAGVTDTQYF. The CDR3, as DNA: TGCGCCAGCAGCCAAGCGGCGGGGGTCACAGATACGCAGTATTTT.